A single sample gave rise to the 9 T cell receptor beta chains below, sequenced in a study of cytomegalovirus exposure and HLA in healthy donors. Primers included in the PCR were 60 Vbeta and 13 Jbeta primers. Produced via immunoSEQ multiplex PCR; TCRdb's table is partial and in-frame only. The data hold about 85,000 clones, with approximately 80% observed a single time. Sequences were obtained from PBMCs. These receptors came from a woman in her forties or fifties in good health and CMV-seropositive.

As for this clone: At one end, the junction sequence differs from germline, possibly due to a read error. The chain has TRBV7-7 and TRBJ2-2, with no clear D. CDR3 size: 17 residues. CDR1 and CDR2 (germline): SSHAT, FNYEAQ (reference sequence). CDR3 loop: CASSFSDSHGGIGELFF. CDR3 nucleotides: TGTGCTAGCAGCTTCTCCGACTCTCATGGTGGTATCGGGGAGCTGTTTTTT.

The chain is built from TRBV9 and TRBJ1-4, with D perhaps TRBD1 (6 bases). Trimming took 3 bases from V and 7 from J, leaving 16 bases between them. Germline assignment: CDR1 SGDLS and CDR2 YYNGEE. The CDR3 has 15 amino acids. This CDR3 is CASSENGGAREKLFF. As DNA, the CDR3 is TGTGCCAGCAGCGAGAACGGGGGGGCCCGTGAAAAACTGTTTTTT.

This rearrangement joins TRBV5-1 to TRBJ1-1, with a possible D match to TRBD1 (5 bases). V was cut by 4 bases and J by 0 bases, with 13 bases left in between. The germline V gene has CDR1 SGHRS and CDR2 YFSETQ. The CDR3 contains 15 residues. CDR3 loop: CASSHPRGVNTEAFF. CDR3 bases: TGCGCCAGCAGCCATCCGCGGGGGGTGAACACTGAAGCTTTCTTT.

The chain couples TRBV7-9 to TRBJ2-5, with 9 bases aligning to TRBD1. The CDR3 is made up of 16 amino acids. Germline values: CDR1 SEHNR, CDR2 FQNEAQ (reference sequence). J lost 3 bases, V lost 0 bases, and 5 bases had no gene match. DNA for the CDR3: TGTGCCAGCAGCTTAGCCTCCGGGACAGGGAAAGAGACCCAGTACTTC. This sequence encodes CASSLASGTGKETQYF.

The genes are TRBV9 and TRBJ2-1, with D maybe TRBD1 (5 bases). The CDR3 contains 14 residues. From germline, CDR1 is SGDLS and CDR2 YYNGEE. Trimming shortened V by 1 base and J by 5 bases, and 10 bases separated the two germline ends. The CDR3 sequence: CASSVTGWDNEQFF. CDR3 nucleotides: TGTGCCAGCAGCGTAACAGGCTGGGACAATGAGCAGTTCTTC.

V gene TRBV7-9 combines with J gene TRBJ1-1; 8 nucleotides agree with TRBD1. The CDR3 totals 16 residues. Germline CDR1 reads SEHNR; CDR2 reads FQNEAQ (reference sequence). The junction had 9 bases not matched to a gene; V was cut back by 2 bases and J by 4 bases. Here the CDR3 DNA reads TGTGCCAGCAGCTTATCCCAGGGGGCTCCGAGCACTGAAGCTTTCTTT. It codes for CASSLSQGAPSTEAFF.

V gene TRBV5-4 combines with J gene TRBJ2-1; D not resolved. The CDR3 contains 13 residues. Trimming shortened V by 1 base and J by 4 bases, and 6 bases separated the two germline ends. Germline V gene data show CDR1 as SGHNT and CDR2 as YYREEE (reference sequence). The CDR3 sequence is CASSLPRYNEQFF. In DNA, the CDR3 is TGTGCCAGCAGCTTGCCTAGGTACAATGAGCAGTTCTTC.

CDR3 DNA: TGTGCCAGTAGTATAAACGCGCTAGGCCGCACAGATACGCAGTATTTT. As protein: CASSINALGRTDTQYF. The rearrangement links TRBV19 to TRBJ2-3; D is uncertain. There are 16 residues in the CDR3. The V gene's germline CDR1 is LNHDA and CDR2 SQIVND (reference sequence). The germline V and J ends were trimmed by 2 bases and 1 base, with 13 bases remaining between them.

The chain links TRBV7-8 to TRBJ2-2; D might be TRBD2 (6 bases). The V and J ends lost 5 bases and 6 bases respectively, with 13 bases between them. Looked up from germline, CDR1 is SGHVS and CDR2 is FQNEAQ. This CDR3 has 14 residues. The CDR3 here is CASSLVSGAGELFF. DNA for the CDR3: TGTGCCAGCAGCCTAGTCTCGGGGGCCGGGGAGCTGTTTTTT. Full variable domain (remainder filled in from reference TRBV7-8 and TRBJ2-2): GAGVSQSPRYKVAKRGQDVALRCDPISGHVSLFWYQQALGQGPEFLTYFQNEAQLDKSGLPSDRFFAERPEGSVSTLKIQRTQQEDSAVYLCASSLVSGAGELFFGEGSRLTVL.